This T cell receptor beta chain comes out of a study of cytomegalovirus exposure and HLA in healthy donors. This clone appeared a few times. Its matching antigen is unknown. Findings and caveats of the study: Several of the most significant clusters appeared linked to common viral pathogens, based on a later analysis. V- and J-gene trimming of TCR beta was linked (in a later analysis) to a missense DCLRE1C variant.

Amplification used 60 Vbeta primers and 13 Jbeta primers. Here immunoSEQ multiplex PCR was the method, and the copy in TCRdb shows in-frame clones only, minus some. The sample records around 130,000 clones, 80% to 85% being singletons. The CDR3 has 15 residues. V dropped 0 bases and J dropped 1; count of bases not matched to a gene: 2. Germline V gives CDR1 MNHEY, CDR2 SVGAGI. This receptor was obtained from a young man in good health and CMV-seronegative. Sequencing was performed on PBMCs. The V gene is TRBV6-5, the J gene TRBJ1-1; 7 nucleotides match TRBD1. The chain's CDR3 is CASSYSGQQNTEAFF. The CDR3 DNA sequence: TGTGCCAGCAGTTACTCGGGACAGCAGAACACTGAAGCTTTCTTT.